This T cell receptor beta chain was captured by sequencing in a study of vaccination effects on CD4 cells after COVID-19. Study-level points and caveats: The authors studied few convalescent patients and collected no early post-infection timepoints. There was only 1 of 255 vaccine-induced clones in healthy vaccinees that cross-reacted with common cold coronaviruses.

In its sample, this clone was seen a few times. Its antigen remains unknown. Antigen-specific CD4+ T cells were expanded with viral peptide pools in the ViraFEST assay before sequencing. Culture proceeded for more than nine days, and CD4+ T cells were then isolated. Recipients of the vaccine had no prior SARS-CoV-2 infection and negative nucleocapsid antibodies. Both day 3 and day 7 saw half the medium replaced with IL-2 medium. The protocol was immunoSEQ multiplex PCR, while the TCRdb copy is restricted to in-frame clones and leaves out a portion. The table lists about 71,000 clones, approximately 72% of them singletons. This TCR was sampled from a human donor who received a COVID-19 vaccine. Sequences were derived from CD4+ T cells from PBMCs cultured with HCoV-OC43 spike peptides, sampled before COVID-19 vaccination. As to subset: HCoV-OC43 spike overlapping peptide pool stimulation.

The CDR3 DNA follows: TGTGTCTCCCGTCGTATTTTACAGGGGAACGAGCAGTACGTC. Amino acid sequence: CVSRRILQGNEQYV. The V gene is TRBV2, the J gene TRBJ2-7; 7 bases are a match to TRBD1. The CDR3 has 14 amino acids. Germline CDR1 reads SNHLY; CDR2 reads FYNNEI.